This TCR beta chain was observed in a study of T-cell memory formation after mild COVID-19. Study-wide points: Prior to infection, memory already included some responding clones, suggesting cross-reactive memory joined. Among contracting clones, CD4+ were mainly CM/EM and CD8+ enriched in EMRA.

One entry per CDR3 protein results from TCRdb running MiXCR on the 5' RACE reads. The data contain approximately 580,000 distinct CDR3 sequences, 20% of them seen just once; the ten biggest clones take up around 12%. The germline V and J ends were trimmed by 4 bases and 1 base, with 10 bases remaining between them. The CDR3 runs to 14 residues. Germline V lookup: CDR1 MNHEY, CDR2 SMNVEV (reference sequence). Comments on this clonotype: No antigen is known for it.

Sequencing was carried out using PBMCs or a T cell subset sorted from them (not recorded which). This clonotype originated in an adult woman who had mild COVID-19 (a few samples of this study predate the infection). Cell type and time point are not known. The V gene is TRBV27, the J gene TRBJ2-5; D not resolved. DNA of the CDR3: TGTGCCAGCAGTTCGAGGTTGGCCCAAGAGACCCAGTACTTC. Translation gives CASSSRLAQETQYF.